The clone carrying this TCR beta chain was detected ten times or more. Antigen unknown. Among the patients, aged 18 to 65, hyperthyroidism was newly diagnosed and had lasted under 2 months. The source material, RNA transcripts, was used to amplify TCR beta CDR3 regions. A set of HTBI primers served as the primers for a first-round RT-PCR of the TCR CDR3. MiXCR, run by TCRdb on the multiplex PCR reads, gives a single entry per CDR3 protein. The data show 690,000 or so distinct CDR3 sequences, 18% seen once. The sample belongs to a study of T cells in Graves' hyperthyroidism and ophthalmopathy. Study-level background: Peripheral blood specimens were obtained at initial diagnosis, prior to any treatment. Study-wide points: Blood samples included most of the expanded thyroid clonotypes exceeding 0.001.

In germline, CDR1 is SGHAT, CDR2 FQNNGV. The CDR3 has 15 residues. J was trimmed by 3 bases and V by 2 bases; bases with no gene match: 6. The chain combines TRBV11-2 with TRBJ2-7; 8 bases are shared with TRBD1. This clonotype was sampled from a woman aged 50 to 60 with Graves' hyperthyroidism that later progressed to Graves' ophthalmopathy. The material sequenced was blood. The CDR3 spells CASSLNRGNLYEQYF. The CDR3 DNA reads as TGTGCCAGCAGCTTAAACAGGGGGAATCTCTACGAGCAGTACTTC. Combining the CDR3 with reference TRBV11-2 and TRBJ2-7 gives the whole variable domain EAGVAQSPRYKIIEKRQSVAFWCNPISGHATLYWYQQILGQGPKLLIQFQNNGVVDDSQLPKDRFSAERLKGVDSTLKIQPAKLEDSAVYLCASSLNRGNLYEQYFGPGTRLTVT.